This T cell receptor (beta chain) was observed in a study of T cell repertoires in cytomegalovirus infection. Whole-study findings and limits: Cumulative public TCR beta family frequency identified carriers of CMV plus the relevant HLA.

Concerning this clonotype itself: Its target is not known.

Via MiXCR, TCRdb re-called the reads, giving one row per CDR3 protein. In the table there are about 400,000 distinct CDR3 sequences, 18% of which are singletons. This sequence originates from a human donor in good health (CMV status not recorded). Some clones in this sample may be carry-over from other donors' samples. Sequenced input: PBMCs.

This chain's CDR3 is CASAGLREDNEQFF. The CDR3 DNA sequence: TGTGCCAGTGCCGGACTCCGGGAGGACAATGAGCAGTTCTTC. V is TRBV6-2 or TRBV6-3 and J is TRBJ2-1; 7 bases map to TRBD2. The CDR3 sequence is 14 residues long. Germline V CDR1 and CDR2: MNHEY, SVGEGT. V lost 9 bases, J lost 5 bases, and 10 bases stayed unmatched.